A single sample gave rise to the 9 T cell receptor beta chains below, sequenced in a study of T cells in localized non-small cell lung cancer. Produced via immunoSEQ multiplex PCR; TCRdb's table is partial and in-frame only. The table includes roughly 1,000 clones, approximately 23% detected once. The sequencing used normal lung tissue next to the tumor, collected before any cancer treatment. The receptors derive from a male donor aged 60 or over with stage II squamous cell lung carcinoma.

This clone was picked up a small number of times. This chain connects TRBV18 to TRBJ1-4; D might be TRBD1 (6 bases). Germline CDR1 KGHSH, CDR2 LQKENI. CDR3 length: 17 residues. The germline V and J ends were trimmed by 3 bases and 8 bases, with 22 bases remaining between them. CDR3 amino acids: CASSPLPPGQGKEKLFF. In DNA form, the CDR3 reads TGTGCCAGCTCACCGCTTCCCCCGGGGCAGGGGAAAGAAAAACTGTTTTTT.

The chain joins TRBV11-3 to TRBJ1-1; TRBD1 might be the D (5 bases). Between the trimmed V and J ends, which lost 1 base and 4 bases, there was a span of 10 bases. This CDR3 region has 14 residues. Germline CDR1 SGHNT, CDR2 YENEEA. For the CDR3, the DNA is TGTGCCAGCAGCTTAGTTCAGGGAGTCACTGAAGCTTTCTTT. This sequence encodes CASSLVQGVTEAFF.

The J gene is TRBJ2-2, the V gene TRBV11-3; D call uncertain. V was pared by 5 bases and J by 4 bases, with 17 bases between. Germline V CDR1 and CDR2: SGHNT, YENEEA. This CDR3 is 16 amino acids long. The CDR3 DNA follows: TGTGCCAGCAGCGCCTACCCGACCCGCATCACCGGGGAGCTGTTTTTT. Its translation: CASSAYPTRITGELFF.

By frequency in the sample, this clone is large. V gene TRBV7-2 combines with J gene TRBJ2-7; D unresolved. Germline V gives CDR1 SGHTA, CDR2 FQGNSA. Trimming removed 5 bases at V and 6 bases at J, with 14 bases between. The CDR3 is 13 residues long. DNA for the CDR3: TGTGCCAGCAGCCCGGGCACTATACGCGAGCAGTACTTC. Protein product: CASSPGTIREQYF.

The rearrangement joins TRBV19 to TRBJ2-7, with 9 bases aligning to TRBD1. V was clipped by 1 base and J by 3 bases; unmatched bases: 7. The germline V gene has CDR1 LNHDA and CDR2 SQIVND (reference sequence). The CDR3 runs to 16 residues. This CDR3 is CASSIAWTGEGYEQYF. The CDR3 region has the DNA TGTGCCAGTAGTATAGCTTGGACAGGGGAAGGCTACGAGCAGTACTTC.

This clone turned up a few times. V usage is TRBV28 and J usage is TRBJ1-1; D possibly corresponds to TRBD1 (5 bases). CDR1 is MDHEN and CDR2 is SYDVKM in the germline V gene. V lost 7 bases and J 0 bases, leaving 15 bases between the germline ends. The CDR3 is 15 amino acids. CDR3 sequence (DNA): TGTGCCAGCAAGCCGTCTGGGGCCATGAACACTGAAGCTTTCTTT. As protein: CASKPSGAMNTEAFF.

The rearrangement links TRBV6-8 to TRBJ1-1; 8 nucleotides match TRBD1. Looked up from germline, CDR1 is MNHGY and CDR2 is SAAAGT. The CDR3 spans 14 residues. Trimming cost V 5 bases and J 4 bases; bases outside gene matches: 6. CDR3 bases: TGTGCCAGCAGTGGGCGGACAGGGAGCACTGAAGCTTTCTTT. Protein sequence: CASSGRTGSTEAFF.

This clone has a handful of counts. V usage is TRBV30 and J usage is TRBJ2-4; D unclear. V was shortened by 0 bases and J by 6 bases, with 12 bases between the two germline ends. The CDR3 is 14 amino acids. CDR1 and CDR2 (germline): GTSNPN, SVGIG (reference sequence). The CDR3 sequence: CAWSVREDLNIQYF. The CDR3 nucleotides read TGTGCCTGGAGTGTACGAGAGGACCTAAACATTCAGTACTTC.

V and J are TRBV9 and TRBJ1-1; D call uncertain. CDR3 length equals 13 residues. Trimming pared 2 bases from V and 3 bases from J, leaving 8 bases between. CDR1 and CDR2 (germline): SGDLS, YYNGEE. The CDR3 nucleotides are TGTGCCAGCAGCGTTTCAAGAGACACTGAAGCTTTCTTT. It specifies CASSVSRDTEAFF.